Shown below are 14 T cell receptor beta chains from a single sample sequenced in a study of CD8 T cells in Susac syndrome. After extraction with the RNeasy kit, about 0.45 to 1 ug of the RNA was reverse transcribed using random hexamers. TCRdb called the immunoSEQ multiplex PCR reads again in MiXCR, with one record for every CDR3 protein. The sample holds about 85,000 distinct CDR3 sequences; 85% to 95% are singletons and the top ten take 0.26%. The sample consisted of CD8+ T cells from PBMCs. The receptors here all came from a human donor in good health.

The CDR3, as DNA: TGCAGTGCTAGTCCCGGAGATACGCAGTATTTT. Translation: CSASPGDTQYF. The V gene is TRBV20-1, the J gene TRBJ2-3, with unresolved D. Germline-derived CDR1 and CDR2 are DFQATT and SNEGSKA (reference sequence). V lost 3 bases and J 5 bases, leaving 6 bases between the germline ends. The CDR3 loop spans 11 amino acids.

This clonotype was seen only a few times. The V call is TRBV5-6, the J call TRBJ1-3, with a possible D match to TRBD1 (6 bases). The germline V gene has CDR1 SGHDT and CDR2 YYEEEE. The V end lost 4 bases, the J end lost 4 bases, and 9 bases lay between the germline ends. The CDR3 totals 13 residues. The CDR3 DNA reads TGTGCCAGCAGCCAAGGGACAGGAAACACCATATATTTT. Its translation is CASSQGTGNTIYF.

The CDR3 DNA is TGTGCCAGTCAAGGGGACCCGAGCTCCTACAATGAGCAGTTCTTC. Translating it yields CASQGDPSSYNEQFF. The chain couples TRBV11-2 to TRBJ2-1; either TRBD1 or TRBD2 may supply D (5 bases each). Trimming pared 9 bases from V and 0 bases from J, leaving 15 bases between. This CDR3 is built from 15 residues. Germline V CDR1 and CDR2: SGHAT, FQNNGV.

The chain has TRBV5-6 and TRBJ1-4, with D perhaps matching TRBD1 (5 bases). Germline V gives CDR1 SGHDT, CDR2 YYEEEE. The CDR3 is 17 residues long. The V end was cut by 3 bases, the J end by 0 bases, with 15 bases between. CDR3 residues: CASSSVGAHATNEKLFF. CDR3 sequence (DNA): TGTGCCAGCAGCTCTGTCGGGGCCCATGCAACTAATGAAAAACTGTTTTTT.

CDR3: CASSPDTGVNEQYV. The CDR3 DNA follows: TGTGCCAGCAGCCCCGACACAGGGGTAAACGAGCAGTACGTC. The chain links TRBV7-8 to TRBJ2-7, with 7 positions matching TRBD1. Germline CDR1 is SGHVS and CDR2 is FQNEAQ. V shed 5 bases, J shed 5 bases, and the junction held 9 bases outside the gene matches. This CDR3 comprises 14 residues.

V usage is TRBV29-1 and J usage is TRBJ2-3, with D possibly matching TRBD2 (6 bases). Trimming shortened V by 7 bases and J by 1 base, and 18 bases separated the two germline ends. This CDR3 has 15 residues. CDR1 is SQVTM and CDR2 is ANQGSEA in the germline V gene. The CDR3 region is CSARGGDRGTDTQYF. CDR3 DNA sequence: TGCAGCGCCCGTGGCGGGGATCGGGGCACAGATACGCAGTATTTT.

V gene TRBV15 combines with J gene TRBJ2-3, with D unclear. Per germline, CDR1 LNHNV and CDR2 YYDKDF (reference sequence). The CDR3 contains 14 residues. V shed 7 bases and J shed 0 bases, with 11 bases lying between them. The CDR3 region is CATNPDPSTDTQYF. The CDR3 bases are TGTGCCACCAACCCCGACCCTAGCACAGATACGCAGTATTTT. The variable domain in full, completed from reference TRBV15 and TRBJ2-3, reads DAMVIQNPRYQVTQFGKPVTLSCSQTLNHNVMYWYQQKSSQAPKLLFHYYDKDFNNEADTPDNFQSRRPNTSFCFLDIRSPGLGDTAMYLCATNPDPSTDTQYFGPGTRLTVL.

V and J are TRBV19 and TRBJ2-1, with a weak D call TRBD1 (6 bases). The CDR3 is 17 amino acids. The V end lost 3 bases, the J end lost 3 bases, and 18 bases lay between the germline ends. Germline V gives CDR1 LNHDA, CDR2 SQIVND (reference sequence). CDR3 sequence reads: CASSILGRGWDYNEQFF. CDR3 DNA: TGTGCCAGTAGTATTTTGGGCAGGGGCTGGGACTACAATGAGCAGTTCTTC. Together with reference TRBV19 and TRBJ2-1, the CDR3 gives the full variable domain: DGGITQSPKYLFRKEGQNVTLSCEQNLNHDAMYWYRQDPGQGLRLIYYSQIVNDFQKGDIAEGYSVSREKKESFPLTVTSAQKNPTAFYLCASSILGRGWDYNEQFFGPGTRLTVL.

The genes are TRBV15 and TRBJ2-1; D not resolved. Trimming left V 3 bases short and J 5 bases short, with 11 bases between. CDR3 length: 14 residues. CDR1 LNHNV and CDR2 YYDKDF come from the germline V gene (reference sequence). The CDR3 nucleotides read TGTGCCACCAGCAGTGCTATTTATGACAATGAGCAGTTCTTC. This sequence encodes CATSSAIYDNEQFF.

This chain joins TRBV5-1 and TRBJ2-1; tentatively, D is TRBD2 (5 bases). V lost 2 bases and J lost 8, with 14 bases in between. CDR3 length: 14 residues. CDR1 is SGHRS and CDR2 is YFSETQ in the germline V gene. The CDR3 spells CASSLYMLRDEQFF. DNA for the CDR3: TGCGCCAGCAGCTTATATATGTTGAGGGATGAGCAGTTCTTC. The entire variable domain, with the rest obtained from reference TRBV5-1 and TRBJ2-1, is as follows: KAGVTQTPRYLIKTRGQQVTLSCSPISGHRSVSWYQQTPGQGLQFLFEYFSETQRNKGNFPGRFSGRQFSNSRSEMNVSTLELGDSALYLCASSLYMLRDEQFFGPGTRLTVL.

In this sample, this clonotype turned up once. This chain joins TRBV6-2 or TRBV6-3 and TRBJ2-3; tentatively, D is TRBD1 (6 bases). The germline CDR1 and CDR2 sequences are MNHEY and SVGEGT. The CDR3 runs to 15 residues. V gave up 0 bases and J gave up 0 bases, with 7 bases separating them. CDR3 amino acids: CASSYSGASTDTQYF. DNA of the CDR3: TGTGCCAGCAGTTACTCGGGGGCGAGCACAGATACGCAGTATTTT.

J is TRBJ2-5 and V is TRBV7-9; D is unclear. V was trimmed by 5 bases and J by 7 bases, leaving 17 bases between them. This CDR3 is 14 amino acids long. Germline V gene lookup returns CDR1 SEHNR and CDR2 FQNEAQ (reference sequence). CDR3 nucleotides: TGTGCCAGCAGCCCCTCCGGCGCCTCGGGGACCCAGTACTTC. The encoded protein is CASSPSGASGTQYF.

The chain joins TRBV4-1 to TRBJ1-2, with unresolved D. The V end was cut by 1 base, the J end by 4 bases, with 13 bases between. The CDR3 is made up of 15 amino acids. CDR1 and CDR2 (germline): MGHRA, YSYEKL. CDR3 nucleotide sequence: TGCGCCAGCAGCCAAGCCGAGAAGGTAGGCTATGGCTACACCTTC. It is translated as CASSQAEKVGYGYTF.

The chain uses TRBV11-3 and TRBJ2-5; D may match TRBD1 or TRBD2 (7 bases each). The CDR3 has 17 residues. Trimming took off 4 bases at V and 1 base at J, with 19 bases between the two ends. The germline V gene has CDR1 SGHNT and CDR2 YENEEA. The chain's CDR3 is CASSYTGAGVLQETQYF. The CDR3, as DNA: TGTGCCAGCAGCTACACAGGGGCGGGGGTCCTCCAAGAGACCCAGTACTTC.